The 32 T cell receptor beta chains below all came from one sample that was sequenced in a study of beta chain features in type 1 diabetes. Reverse transcribing all isolated RNA meant expressed TCRB transcripts were sequenced. The method was immunoSEQ multiplex PCR; TCRdb's version includes in-frame clones alone and lacks a portion of them. The sample has about 240,000 clones, 25% to 35% seen once. What was sequenced was central memory CD4+ T cells from blood. The source of these receptors is a man younger than 40 in good health.

The chain joins TRBV6-6 to TRBJ2-7; D uncertain. Germline assignment: CDR1 MNHNY and CDR2 SVGAGI (reference sequence). This CDR3 has 12 amino acids. V lost 8 bases and J 6 bases, leaving 14 bases between the germline ends. The CDR3 reads CASQPETFEQYF. CDR3 sequence (DNA): TGTGCCAGCCAACCCGAGACATTCGAGCAGTACTTC.

This clone was counted at least ten times. The gene calls are TRBV7-9 and TRBJ2-3; D gene unclear. Trimming stripped 5 bases from V and 4 bases from J, with 4 bases between. The CDR3 loop spans 11 amino acids. Germline CDR1 and CDR2: SEHNR and FQNEAQ (reference sequence). The CDR3 sequence is CASSGSDTQYF. The DNA for the CDR3 is TGTGCCAGCAGCGGGTCAGATACGCAGTATTTT.

Only a few counts were recorded for this clone. The chain is built from TRBV5-1 and TRBJ1-5; 7 bases fit TRBD1. There are 15 residues in the CDR3. Trimming at V came to 5 bases and at J to 0 bases, leaving 5 bases not matched to a gene. Germline CDR1 and CDR2: SGHRS and YFSETQ. CDR3 protein: CASRRGTDSNQPQHF. The CDR3 coding sequence is TGCGCCAGCAGGAGGGGGACAGATAGCAATCAGCCCCAGCATTTT.

The chain uses TRBV4-2 and TRBJ2-3; a weak D match, TRBD1 (6 bases). This CDR3 has 16 amino acids. CDR1 and CDR2 from the germline V gene are LGHNA and YNFKEQ. Trimming took 5 bases from V and 4 from J, leaving 19 bases between them. The CDR3 DNA follows: TGTGCCAGCAGCGATGGCCGAAGGACAGTCGCAGATACGCAGTATTTT. Its protein product is CASSDGRRTVADTQYF.

This clone has just a few counts. The CDR3 region is CASSQDVQGANQETQYF. The CDR3 DNA is TGTGCCAGCAGCCAAGATGTACAGGGGGCTAACCAAGAGACCCAGTACTTC. The chain employs TRBV4-2 and TRBJ2-5, with 9 positions matching TRBD1. Trimming removed 0 bases from V and 0 bases from J; junction bases left unmatched: 5. Germline V lookup: CDR1 LGHNA, CDR2 YNFKEQ. The CDR3 is 17 residues long.

This clone was counted a single time. A junction end diverges from the germline sequence, so it may reflect a read error. The chain links TRBV7-2 to TRBJ2-2; possibly TRBD2 for D (5 bases). Germline V gene sequence: CDR1 SGHTA, CDR2 FQGNSA. The CDR3 length is 15 residues. In DNA form, the CDR3 reads TGTGCCAGCCGAATAGGACTTCGAAACACCGGGGAGCTGTCTTTT. This translates into CASRIGLRNTGELSF.

This clone came up a few times. The chain couples TRBV29-1 to TRBJ2-1; 9 bases agree with TRBD2. The length of the CDR3 is 14 residues. The junction had 8 bases not matched to a gene; V was cut back by 4 bases and J by 7 bases. Looked up from germline, CDR1 is SQVTM and CDR2 is ANQGSEA. The CDR3 DNA reads as TGCAGCGTTGGGGCGGGAGGGCCTGGAAATGAGCAGTTCTTC. It encodes CSVGAGGPGNEQFF.

This clone was counted between two and nine times. The chain combines TRBV7-2 with TRBJ2-1; D gene ambiguous. The CDR3 runs to 14 residues. V lost 4 bases and J lost 5, with 12 bases in between. Germline CDR1 SGHTA, CDR2 FQGNSA. CDR3 coding DNA: TGTGCCAGCAGCTGCAGCCGGTCAGACAATGAGCAGTTCTTC. Translation: CASSCSRSDNEQFF.

The chain combines TRBV25-1 with TRBJ1-5, with TRBD1 matching 7 bases. Per the germline V gene, CDR1 is MGHDK and CDR2 is SYGVNS. The CDR3 covers 12 residues. Trimming took 6 bases from V and 7 from J; bases not matched to a gene: 3. The DNA of the CDR3 is TGTGCCAGCAGACAGGGGTGGCAGCCCCAGCATTTT. It codes for CASRQGWQPQHF. Combining the CDR3 with reference TRBV25-1 and TRBJ1-5 gives the whole variable domain EADIYQTPRYLVIGTGKKITLECSQTMGHDKMYWYQQDPGMELHLIHYSYGVNSTEKGDLSSESTVSRIRTEHFPLTLESARPSHTSQYLCASRQGWQPQHFGDGTRLSIL.

This clone occurred a few times. The rearrangement links TRBV5-1 to TRBJ2-2, with TRBD1 identical over 11 bases. Trimming cost V 9 bases and J 0 bases; bases outside gene matches: 4. The CDR3 runs to 15 residues. In germline, CDR1 is SGHRS, CDR2 YFSETQ. The CDR3 nucleotides read TGCGCCACCTCGGACAGGGGGCCGAACACCGGGGAGCTGTTTTTT. The encoded protein is CATSDRGPNTGELFF.

This clone was counted at least ten times. This chain links TRBV7-7 with TRBJ2-1, with 9 bases fitting TRBD2. The germline V gene has CDR1 SSHAT and CDR2 FNYEAQ (reference sequence). The CDR3 spans 15 residues. J lost 1 base, V lost 5 bases, and 3 bases had no gene match. The DNA for the CDR3 is TGTGCCAGCAGCATCACTAGCGGGTCCTACAATGAGCAGTTCTTC. Translated, it gives CASSITSGSYNEQFF. The entire variable domain, with the rest obtained from reference TRBV7-7 and TRBJ2-1, is as follows: GAGVSQSPRYKVTKRGQDVTLRCDPISSHATLYWYQQALGQGPEFLTYFNYEAQPDKSGLPSDRFSAERPEGSISTLTIQRTEQRDSAMYRCASSITSGSYNEQFFGPGTRLTVL.

J is TRBJ1-1 and V is TRBV12-5; D is unresolved. Germline CDR1 LGHNT, CDR2 FRNRAP. This CDR3 comprises 13 residues. Trimming left V 0 bases short and J 4 bases short, with 6 bases between. This CDR3 reads CASGLVPSTEAFF. The CDR3 DNA reads TGTGCTAGTGGTTTGGTACCAAGCACTGAAGCTTTCTTT.

V and J are TRBV5-5 and TRBJ2-5; D not resolved. Germline V CDR1 and CDR2: SGHKS, YYEKEE (reference sequence). Trimming took off 3 bases at V and 0 bases at J, with 15 bases between the two ends. The CDR3 runs 16 residues. The DNA for the CDR3 is TGTGCCAGCAGCTCTGGACCTTCTTGGGACCAAGAGACCCAGTACTTC. It codes for CASSSGPSWDQETQYF.

This clone was seen only a few times. The CDR3 DNA reads as TGCAGCGTCGGGACTAGCGGTACCTACGAGCAGTACTTC. It encodes CSVGTSGTYEQYF. The rearrangement joins TRBV29-1 to TRBJ2-5; 11 bases are a match to TRBD2. The J call could be wrong; TRBJ2-7 is a better fit for the DNA end. This CDR3 is built from 13 residues. The germline gives CDR1 SQVTM, CDR2 ANQGSEA.

Notes on this clone: Germline is not matched at one junction end, which may reflect a read error. The chain joins TRBV9 to TRBJ1-5; 10 nucleotides match TRBD1. CDR1 is SGDLS, CDR2 YYNGEE, per germline. This CDR3 has 17 amino acids. The CDR3 DNA reads TGTGCCAGCAACGTAAGAGGGACAGGGGATAGCAATCAGCCCCAGCATTTT. It translates to CASNVRGTGDSNQPQHF.

The CDR3 here is CASSLFKSETQYF. The CDR3 DNA reads as TGTGCCAGCAGCTTATTCAAGAGCGAGACCCAGTACTTC. This chain joins TRBV7-9 and TRBJ2-5; D call uncertain. Trimming removed 2 bases from V and 5 bases from J, with 9 bases in between. The CDR3 consists of 13 residues. Germline V lookup: CDR1 SEHNR, CDR2 FQNEAQ (reference sequence). The full variable domain, rest sourced from reference TRBV7-9 and TRBJ2-5, is DTGVSQNPRHKITKRGQNVTFRCDPISEHNRLYWYRQTLGQGPEFLTYFQNEAQLEKSRLLSDRFSAERPKGSFSTLEIQRTEQGDSAMYLCASSLFKSETQYFGPGTRLLVL.

This clone was seen only a few times. The chain combines TRBV29-1 with TRBJ2-3; 9 positions match TRBD1. The junction had 7 bases not matched to a gene; V was cut back by 3 bases and J by 6 bases. CDR1 SQVTM and CDR2 ANQGSEA come from the germline V gene. The length of the CDR3 is 14 residues. CDR3 DNA sequence: TGCAGCGTTGACGGGACAGGGTCGTTGGATACGCAGTATTTT. Protein sequence: CSVDGTGSLDTQYF.

This clone was detected ten times or more. This chain joins TRBV18 and TRBJ2-1; D remains unclear. This CDR3 region has 13 residues. Trimming removed 0 bases at V and 8 bases at J, with 8 bases between. Germline V gene lookup returns CDR1 KGHSH and CDR2 LQKENI. CDR3 in amino acids: CASSPPSGHEQFF. CDR3 DNA: TGTGCCAGCTCACCACCGTCGGGCCATGAGCAGTTCTTC.

The chain uses TRBV2 and TRBJ2-3; TRBD1 might be the D (6 bases). The CDR3 has 14 amino acids. From germline, CDR1 is SNHLY and CDR2 FYNNEI. Trimming left V 7 bases short and J 8 bases short, with 19 bases between. The CDR3 DNA reads as TGTGCCAGCATTCCGGACAGAGCGTCGGGTACGCAGTATTTT. It codes for CASIPDRASGTQYF.

This clone was found a few times. The chain carries TRBV5-6 and TRBJ2-3; D might be TRBD1 (6 bases). Trimming removed 2 bases at V and 2 bases at J, with 9 bases between. Germline-derived CDR1 and CDR2 are SGHDT and YYEEEE. The CDR3 extends over 14 amino acids. The CDR3 DNA reads as TGTGCCAGCAGCTTCCAGGGGCCCACAGATACGCAGTATTTT. Its translation is CASSFQGPTDTQYF.

This chain uses TRBV25-1 with TRBJ2-3; 10 bases are shared with TRBD1. V lost 5 bases and J lost 1; bases outside the gene matches: 6. This CDR3 has 16 amino acids. Germline loops: CDR1 MGHDK, CDR2 SYGVNS. The CDR3 loop reads CASSPGTGVRTDTQYF. The CDR3 region has the DNA TGTGCCAGCAGTCCAGGGACAGGGGTTCGCACAGATACGCAGTATTTT.

The J gene is TRBJ2-1, the V gene TRBV5-4, with D unresolved. This CDR3 comprises 15 residues. Trimming left V 0 bases short and J 0 bases short, with 7 bases between. Germline CDR1 reads SGHNT; CDR2 reads YYREEE (reference sequence). CDR3 bases: TGTGCCAGCAGCTTGGGACTCAACTCCTACAATGAGCAGTTCTTC. It specifies CASSLGLNSYNEQFF.

The sample holds a few counts of this clone. The rearrangement links TRBV7-6 to TRBJ2-7; D is possibly TRBD2 (6 bases). The CDR3 spans 16 residues. Germline V gene sequence: CDR1 SGHVS, CDR2 FNYEAQ. V lost 0 bases and J lost 6, with 18 bases in between. The DNA for the CDR3 is TGTGCCAGCAGCTTAGCGAATGGAGGGGCGATGGGCGAGCAGTACTTC. Translated, it gives CASSLANGGAMGEQYF.

The rearrangement links TRBV10-3 to TRBJ2-1; the D is unclear. CDR3 length: 15 amino acids. Trimming left V 0 bases short and J 5 bases short, with 11 bases between. In germline, CDR1 is ENHRY, CDR2 SYGVKD. The CDR3 DNA follows: TGTGCCATCAGTGAGTCGGGCCAGTATCACAATGAGCAGTTCTTC. Translated: CAISESGQYHNEQFF.

The rearrangement links TRBV29-1 to TRBJ2-5, with 7 bases aligning to TRBD2. The V segment lost 5 bases and the J segment 1 base; nucleotides outside the gene matches: 1. Germline-derived CDR1 and CDR2 are SQVTM and ANQGSEA. CDR3 length: 12 amino acids. CDR3 sequence (DNA): TGCAGCGTTTCTAGCGGCCAAGAGACCCAGTACTTC. Translation: CSVSSGQETQYF.

This clone was observed a handful of times. J is TRBJ2-3 and V is TRBV2; D is unclear. CDR3 length: 15 amino acids. Germline V CDR1 and CDR2: SNHLY, FYNNEI. Trimming removed 1 base at V and 5 bases at J, with 13 bases between. The CDR3 sequence is CASSEEGLTGDTQYF. CDR3 coding DNA: TGTGCCAGCAGTGAAGAAGGGCTAACCGGAGATACGCAGTATTTT.

This clone was found once. The rearrangement joins TRBV9 to TRBJ2-5; D not resolved. Germline loops: CDR1 SGDLS, CDR2 YYNGEE. The CDR3 has 13 residues. The V end was cut by 2 bases, the J end by 5 bases, with 10 bases between. CDR3 bases: TGTGCCAGCAGCGTTACAGCACGGGAGACCCAGTACTTC. As protein: CASSVTARETQYF.

This clone was observed a handful of times. The chain's CDR3 is CAYGSGGYEQYF. CDR3 nucleotides: TGTGCCTATGGGAGTGGGGGTTACGAGCAGTACTTC. The chain employs TRBV28 and TRBJ2-7, with D perhaps assigned TRBD1 or TRBD2 (5 bases each). V gave up 11 bases and J gave up 4 bases, with 15 bases separating them. Germline CDR1 is MDHEN and CDR2 is SYDVKM. The CDR3 covers 12 residues. Supplemented by reference TRBV28 and TRBJ2-7, the full variable domain reads DVKVTQSSRYLVKRTGEKVFLECVQDMDHENMFWYRQDPGLGLRLIYFSYDVKMKEKGDIPEGYSVSREKKERFSLILESASTNQTSMYLCAYGSGGYEQYFGPGTRLTVT.

V usage is TRBV30 and J usage is TRBJ2-7, with 12 bases aligning to TRBD1. The CDR3 has 14 amino acids. The germline V gene has CDR1 GTSNPN and CDR2 SVGIG (reference sequence). With 2 bases clipped from V and 5 bases from J, the junction kept 4 bases outside the gene matches. CDR3 sequence: CAWSTGQGANEQYF. In DNA, the CDR3 is TGTGCCTGGAGTACGGGACAGGGGGCGAACGAGCAGTACTTC.

The V gene is TRBV2, the J gene TRBJ2-1; 13 bases line up with TRBD2. The V gene end was trimmed by 4 bases and the J gene end by 9 bases; junction bases not matched to a gene: 9. Germline V gives CDR1 SNHLY, CDR2 FYNNEI. The CDR3 contains 16 residues. CDR3 sequence (DNA): TGTGCCAGCAGTGTCCGGACTAGCGGGAGCTGGGTTGAGCAGTTCTTC. Translation: CASSVRTSGSWVEQFF. Together with reference TRBV2 and TRBJ2-1, the CDR3 gives the full variable domain: EPEVTQTPSHQVTQMGQEVILRCVPISNHLYFYWYRQILGQKVEFLVSFYNNEISEKSEIFDDQFSVERPDGSNFTLKIRSTKLEDSAMYFCASSVRTSGSWVEQFFGPGTRLTVL.

Only a few counts were recorded for this clone. The chain joins TRBV27 to TRBJ2-1, with 14 nucleotides matching TRBD2. Germline V gene sequence: CDR1 MNHEY, CDR2 SMNVEV (reference sequence). The CDR3 totals 17 residues. The junction had 8 bases not matched to a gene; V was cut back by 5 bases and J by 5 bases. CDR3 DNA: TGTGCCAGCAGTCCGCGGACTAGCGGGGGGTTAGACAATGAGCAGTTCTTC. The encoded protein is CASSPRTSGGLDNEQFF.

The chain recombines TRBV6-6 with TRBJ1-2; no firm D call. This CDR3 region has 13 residues. Trimming took 2 bases from V and 4 from J, leaving 8 bases between them. Germline-derived CDR1 and CDR2 are MNHNY and SVGAGI (reference sequence). CDR3 sequence reads: CASSYDGVYGYTF. The CDR3 nucleotides are TGTGCCAGCAGTTACGACGGAGTCTATGGCTACACCTTC.